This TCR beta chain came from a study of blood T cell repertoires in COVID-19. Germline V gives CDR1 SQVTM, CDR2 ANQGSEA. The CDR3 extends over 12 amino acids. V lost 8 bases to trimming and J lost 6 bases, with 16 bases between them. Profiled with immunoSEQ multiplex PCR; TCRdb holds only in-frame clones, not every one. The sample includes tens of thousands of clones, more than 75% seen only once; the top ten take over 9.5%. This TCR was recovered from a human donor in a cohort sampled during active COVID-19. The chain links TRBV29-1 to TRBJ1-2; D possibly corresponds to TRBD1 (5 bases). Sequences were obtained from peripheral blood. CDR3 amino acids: CSSGDDRNGYTF. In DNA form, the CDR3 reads TGCAGCTCGGGGGACGACAGAAATGGCTACACCTTC.